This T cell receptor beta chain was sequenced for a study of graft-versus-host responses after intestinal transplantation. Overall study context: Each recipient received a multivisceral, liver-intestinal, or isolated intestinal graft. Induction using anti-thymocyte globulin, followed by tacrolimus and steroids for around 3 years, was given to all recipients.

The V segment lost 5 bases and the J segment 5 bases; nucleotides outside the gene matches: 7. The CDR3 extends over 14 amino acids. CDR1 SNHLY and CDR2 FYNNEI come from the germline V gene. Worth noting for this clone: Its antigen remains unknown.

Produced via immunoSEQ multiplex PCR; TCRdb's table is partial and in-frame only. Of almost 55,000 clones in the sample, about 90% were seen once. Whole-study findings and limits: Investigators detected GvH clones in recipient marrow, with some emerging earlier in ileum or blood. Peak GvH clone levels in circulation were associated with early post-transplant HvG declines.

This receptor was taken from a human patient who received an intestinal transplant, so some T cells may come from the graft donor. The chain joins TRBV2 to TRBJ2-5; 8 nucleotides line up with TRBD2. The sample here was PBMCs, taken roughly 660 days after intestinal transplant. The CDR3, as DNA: TGTGCCAGCAGTCCCGGGACTAGAAGTGAGACCCAGTACTTC. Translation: CASSPGTRSETQYF.